These 26 T cell receptor beta chains were sequenced from one sample in a study of vaccination and CD4 T cells after COVID-19. Researchers used the Oncomine TCR Beta short-read assay to sequence DNA from cultured CD4+ T cells. MiXCR was run by TCRdb on the PCR reads, yielding one entry per CDR3 protein. This table has thousands of distinct CDR3 sequences, 60% to 70% appearing once. This sample's treatment: approximately 9-day PBMC culture with coronavirus spike peptide pools or control peptides (ViraFEST assay). The antigens of these receptors remain unknown. The material sequenced was CD4+ T cells from blood, cultured in vitro. The receptors come from a human donor who had recovered from COVID-19.

This clonotype was found a few times. The chain uses TRBV19 and TRBJ2-7; 10 bases agree with TRBD2. The CDR3 totals 15 residues. V trimming: 2 bases; J trimming: 4 bases; junction bases outside the gene matches: 5. Germline CDR1 and CDR2: LNHDA and SQIVND (reference sequence). The CDR3 DNA reads TGTGCCAGTAGTATATTGGCTAGCGGGGGATACGAGCAGTACTTC. It specifies CASSILASGGYEQYF. Filled out from reference TRBV19 and TRBJ2-7, the complete variable domain reads DGGITQSPKYLFRKEGQNVTLSCEQNLNHDAMYWYRQDPGQGLRLIYYSQIVNDFQKGDIAEGYSVSREKKESFPLTVTSAQKNPTAFYLCASSILASGGYEQYFGPGTRLTVT.

The J gene is TRBJ1-2, the V gene TRBV4-3; D uncertain. Trimming took off 0 bases at V and 2 bases at J, with 13 bases between the two ends. This CDR3 spans 16 amino acids. Germline V gene lookup returns CDR1 LGHNA and CDR2 YSLEER. CDR3 DNA sequence: TGCGCCAGCAGCCAAGATTACGACTTACTAAACTATGGCTACACCTTC. It translates to CASSQDYDLLNYGYTF.

This chain joins TRBV28 and TRBJ1-2; tentatively, D is TRBD1 (5 bases). The CDR3 totals 12 residues. Germline V gives CDR1 MDHEN, CDR2 SYDVKM. V was pared by 4 bases and J by 8 bases, with 11 bases between. The CDR3 sequence is CASSSRDGGYTF. DNA of the CDR3: TGTGCCAGCAGTTCCAGGGACGGGGGCTACACCTTC.

This clonotype was recorded a few times. The V call is TRBV20-1, the J call TRBJ2-5; D gene unclear. Germline assignment: CDR1 DFQATT and CDR2 SNEGSKA (reference sequence). The CDR3 is made up of 13 amino acids. The germline V and J ends were trimmed by 0 bases and 2 bases, with 7 bases remaining between them. The CDR3 loop reads CSARDIQQETQYF. CDR3 nucleotides: TGCAGTGCTAGAGATATACAACAAGAGACCCAGTACTTC.

The CDR3 sequence is CSARVSNQPQHF. The CDR3 DNA reads TGCAGTGCTAGAGTAAGCAATCAGCCCCAGCATTTT. This rearrangement joins TRBV20-1 to TRBJ1-5; D remains ambiguous. The CDR3 loop spans 12 amino acids. V shed 1 base and J shed 1 base, with 2 bases lying between them. The germline CDR1 and CDR2 sequences are DFQATT and SNEGSKA (reference sequence).

The chain has TRBV6-1 and TRBJ1-5, with 10 bases that match TRBD1. Unmatched junction bases numbered 5, after V lost 6 bases and J lost 3 bases. Germline V lookup: CDR1 MNHNS, CDR2 SASEGT. The CDR3 is 15 amino acids. CDR3 loop: CASRVGTGANQPQHF. The CDR3 bases are TGTGCCAGCAGAGTGGGGACAGGGGCCAATCAGCCCCAGCATTTT.

V usage is TRBV7-8 and J usage is TRBJ1-1, with TRBD1 matching 9 bases. This CDR3 spans 20 amino acids. In germline, CDR1 is SGHVS, CDR2 FQNEAQ. V gave up 1 base and J gave up 4 bases; unmatched junction bases: 19. The CDR3 DNA follows: TGTGCCAGCAGCTTAGTATCTCGCGACAGGGGGGCGATATACGGCACTGAAGCTTTCTTT. Translated: CASSLVSRDRGAIYGTEAFF.

This clonotype was picked up a small number of times. The gene calls are TRBV7-4 and TRBJ2-3; 7 bases align to TRBD2. Trimming at V came to 0 bases and at J to 2 bases, leaving 17 bases not matched to a gene. The germline V gene encodes CDR1 SGHVT and CDR2 SQSDAQ. CDR3 length: 20 amino acids. CDR3 amino acids: CASSLAATSFLAEYTDTQYF. The DNA for the CDR3 is TGTGCCAGCAGCTTAGCGGCCACCTCCTTCCTAGCGGAGTACACAGATACGCAGTATTTT.

This chain joins TRBV6-1 and TRBJ1-2, with D possibly TRBD1 on 6 matching bases. Germline values: CDR1 MNHNS, CDR2 SASEGT. V was cut by 6 bases and J by 7 bases, with 21 bases left in between. CDR3 length: 15 amino acids. CDR3 coding DNA: TGTGCCAGCAGGGGGGGTCGTGGGGGCGTTGGTGGCTACACCTTC. Amino acid sequence: CASRGGRGGVGGYTF.

Relative to its sample, this clonotype is medium-sized. V usage is TRBV4-2 and J usage is TRBJ2-3; D remains ambiguous. V was shortened by 3 bases and J by 3 bases, with 10 bases between the two germline ends. The CDR3 is made up of 14 amino acids. In germline, CDR1 is LGHNA, CDR2 YNFKEQ. The CDR3 nucleotides are TGTGCCAGCAGCCAGTATACTGGGACAGATACGCAGTATTTT. Residues: CASSQYTGTDTQYF.

This clonotype appeared a few times. This chain connects TRBV6-1 to TRBJ1-2; D is possibly TRBD1 (5 bases). The CDR3 is 14 amino acids. The germline V gene encodes CDR1 MNHNS and CDR2 SASEGT. Trimming removed 5 bases at V and 0 bases at J, with 10 bases between. The CDR3 nucleotides read TGTGCCAGCAGTCGGGACGGATCTAACTATGGCTACACCTTC. This codes for CASSRDGSNYGYTF.

This clonotype appeared a few times. CDR3 amino acids: CAIREDRVYGYTF. In DNA, the CDR3 is TGTGCCATCAGAGAAGACAGGGTGTACGGCTACACCTTC. J is TRBJ1-2 and V is TRBV10-3, with 7 bases that match TRBD1. V dropped 6 bases and J dropped 8; count of bases not matched to a gene: 9. Germline loops: CDR1 ENHRY, CDR2 SYGVKD. This CDR3 is 13 amino acids long.

This clonotype occurred a few times. V and J are TRBV7-3 and TRBJ1-6, with D tentatively TRBD1 (6 bases). This CDR3 contains 15 residues. In germline, CDR1 is SGHTA, CDR2 FQGTGA. Deletions cut 2 bases from V and 7 bases from J, with 12 bases between. The CDR3 sequence: CASSLLGQGNSPLHF. The CDR3 DNA reads as TGTGCCAGCAGCTTATTAGGGCAGGGGAATTCACCCCTCCACTTT.

The V gene is TRBV24-1, the J gene TRBJ2-7; perhaps TRBD1 as D (5 bases). Trimming took 0 bases from V and 3 from J, leaving 8 bases between them. CDR1 KGHDR and CDR2 SFDVKD come from the germline V gene. This CDR3 has 14 residues. CDR3 sequence reads: CATSDLDSNYEQYF. CDR3 DNA: TGTGCCACCAGTGATTTGGACAGCAACTACGAGCAGTACTTC.

The V gene is TRBV20-1, the J gene TRBJ2-3, with TRBD2 matching 9 bases. Germline V gene data show CDR1 as DFQATT and CDR2 as SNEGSKA (reference sequence). The CDR3 length is 14 residues. The trim removed 4 bases at V and 1 base at J, leaving 3 bases unmatched. CDR3 nucleotide sequence: TGCAGTGCTATCCGGACTAGCGGCACAGATACGCAGTATTTT. Protein: CSAIRTSGTDTQYF.

The rearrangement links TRBV6-4 to TRBJ2-2; D perhaps matches TRBD1 (5 bases). The CDR3 has 14 amino acids. V was cut by 5 bases and J by 4 bases, with 11 bases left in between. Germline loops: CDR1 MRHNA, CDR2 SNTAGT. The CDR3 DNA reads as TGTGCCAGCAGTCGACAGCTAGGCACCGGGGAGCTGTTTTTT. It is translated as CASSRQLGTGELFF.

The chain carries TRBV19 and TRBJ2-7, with a weak D call TRBD2 (6 bases). Per germline, CDR1 LNHDA and CDR2 SQIVND (reference sequence). The CDR3 contains 14 residues. V was cut by 5 bases and J by 2 bases, with 13 bases left in between. This CDR3 is CASSALGRTYEQYF. The CDR3 nucleotides are TGTGCCAGTAGTGCTCTCGGGAGAACCTACGAGCAGTACTTC.

This clonotype ranks as large. This chain joins TRBV7-3 and TRBJ2-3; possibly TRBD2 for D (5 bases). The CDR3 is 15 residues long. V dropped 1 base and J dropped 6 bases, with 14 bases sitting between them. The germline CDR1 and CDR2 sequences are SGHTA and FQGTGA. CDR3 nucleotides: TGTGCCAGCAGCTTAAGCCCGGGGAGAGCGGATACGCAGTATTTT. It codes for CASSLSPGRADTQYF.

This sequence joins TRBV20-1 and TRBJ1-5; D is uncertain. CDR3 length: 12 residues. In germline, CDR1 is DFQATT, CDR2 SNEGSKA (reference sequence). Between the trimmed V and J ends, which lost 6 bases and 5 bases, there was a span of 11 bases. The CDR3 DNA reads as TGCAGTGCCATTGGGGTCCATCAGCCCCAGCATTTT. Its translation is CSAIGVHQPQHF.

This clonotype was recorded a few times. The chain couples TRBV28 to TRBJ2-7; D is perhaps TRBD1 (6 bases). Germline loops: CDR1 MDHEN, CDR2 SYDVKM. The length of the CDR3 is 15 residues. Deletions cut 7 bases from V and 0 bases from J, with 16 bases between. The DNA of the CDR3 is TGTGCCAGCAAGCAGCGACAGGCTGGCTCCTACGAGCAGTACTTC. It yields the protein CASKQRQAGSYEQYF.

The genes are TRBV6-5 and TRBJ2-5, with TRBD2 matching over 7 bases. This CDR3 is built from 13 residues. V lost 2 bases and J lost 5; bases outside the gene matches: 2. In germline, CDR1 is MNHEY, CDR2 SVGAGI. CDR3 sequence: CASSYGGEETQYF. The CDR3 DNA reads TGTGCCAGCAGTTACGGGGGGGAGGAGACCCAGTACTTC.

The genes are TRBV5-6 and TRBJ2-5; D is unresolved. Germline CDR1 SGHDT, CDR2 YYEEEE. V was shortened by 2 bases and J by 0 bases, with 5 bases between the two germline ends. The CDR3 contains 13 residues. The CDR3 here is CASSFVYQETQYF. CDR3 bases: TGTGCCAGCAGCTTTGTCTACCAAGAGACCCAGTACTTC. Filled out from reference TRBV5-6 and TRBJ2-5, the complete variable domain reads DAGVTQSPTHLIKTRGQQVTLRCSPKSGHDTVSWYQQALGQGPQFIFQYYEEEERQRGNFPDRFSGHQFPNYSSELNVNALLLGDSALYLCASSFVYQETQYFGPGTRLLVL.

The chain recombines TRBV20-1 with TRBJ1-1, with a tentative D call TRBD1 (5 bases). The V gene's germline CDR1 is DFQATT and CDR2 SNEGSKA (reference sequence). The CDR3 is 14 amino acids. V lost 5 bases and J 0 bases, leaving 13 bases between the germline ends. The DNA for the CDR3 is TGCAGTGCTGCTGCGGGGCCATTGAACACTGAAGCTTTCTTT. It encodes CSAAAGPLNTEAFF.

The chain carries TRBV5-1 and TRBJ1-1; a weak D match, TRBD1 (6 bases). CDR1 and CDR2 (germline): SGHRS, YFSETQ. The CDR3 contains 15 residues. V gave up 0 bases and J gave up 2 bases, with 11 bases separating them. CDR3 nucleotide sequence: TGCGCCAGCAGCTTGGTAACGACAGGCAACACTGAAGCTTTCTTT. Translated: CASSLVTTGNTEAFF.

This clonotype was recorded only once. The gene calls are TRBV6-1 and TRBJ2-5; maybe TRBD1 (5 bases). With 5 bases removed from V and 1 base from J, the gap between germline ends came to 8 bases. The V gene's germline CDR1 is MNHNS and CDR2 SASEGT. This CDR3 has 13 residues. The CDR3 sequence is CASSPTGQETQYF. CDR3 nucleotides: TGTGCCAGCAGTCCCACAGGCCAAGAGACCCAGTACTTC.

The J gene is TRBJ2-7, the V gene TRBV6-1, with D perhaps assigned TRBD1 or TRBD2 (6 bases each). CDR3 size: 14 residues. Germline V gives CDR1 MNHNS, CDR2 SASEGT. Trimming stripped 6 bases from V and 3 bases from J, with 15 bases between. The CDR3 sequence: CASRLTGAGYEQYF. DNA for the CDR3: TGTGCCAGCAGGCTGACGGGGGCAGGCTACGAGCAGTACTTC.